This note documents a single TCR beta chain sequence. Its cognate antigen has yet to be identified. Within one base of it there is no much larger clone, and no base qualities were kept. The source of the sample is a study of blood T cell repertoires in COVID-19 (dated by TCRdb to between 2020 and 2021). In the study overall: The collaborator samples originated in the United States, Italy and Spain and spanned the acute and convalescent phases of COVID-19. The repertoires were released in a freely available public database meant as a resource for research on the immune response to SARS-CoV-2. The prospective study material was composed of cDNA or gDNA derived from T cells, B-cell-depleted T cells, or PBMCs. Where available, HLA class I and class II types were taken from metadata supplied by the sample provider and were not determined by assay-based typing. Subjects who had been exposed to COVID-19, were actively infected with it, or had recovered from it provided the deeply sampled blood TCRbeta repertoires that made up the dataset. A de-identified subject ID, COVID-19 status, age in years and sex were almost always included in the sample metadata. The samples were drawn from two sources: the first 160 participants of the ongoing ImmuneRACE study, and 1,000 to 1,500 subjects contributed by 6 global collaborators. What the study reported, not specific to this receptor: The amount of clinical and demographic metadata varied by source and participant and was provided uncurated.

Each collaborating institution followed its own protocols to collect whole blood in K2EDTA tubes. For TCRbeta analysis, collaborators shipped samples as frozen whole blood, isolated PBMCs, or DNA extracted from either of those sample types. The immunoSEQ Assay, a bias-controlled multiplex PCR, was used to amplify TCRbeta CDR3 regions from genomic DNA. The source study handled its data this way. Within the assay, amplification of reference gene primers was used to estimate how many nucleated cells each sample contained. To quantify the absolute abundance of each unique TCRbeta CDR3 rearrangement, sequence reads were collapsed and filtered. For each sample, productive Simpson clonality was calculated as the square root of Simpson's diversity index across productive rearrangements. As stored in TCRdb, this immuneACCESS dataset retains in-frame rearrangements with V and J assigned. A fraction of the clones does not appear; measured against another copy, unresolved V genes explain less than half of the discrepancy, and the remainder lacks a known reason. For V, J and clone size, that table is used; D and trimming come from the DNA. Across this sample there are about 190,000 clones, with less than 90% seen only once. The ten largest clones represent approximately 6.5% of the sample.

For CDR1 and CDR2, the germline V gene (reference sequence) lists SEHNR and FQNEAQ. From the cysteine through the phenylalanine, the CDR3 covers 14 amino acids. Here the CDR3 DNA is all that survives: 42 bases in frame from base 1. Unmatched junction bases come to 3, with V trimmed by 1 base and J by 4 bases. The TCR originated in a woman between 40 and 55 years old with acute or convalescent COVID-19. Material: peripheral blood. The rearranged chain carries TRBV7-9 and TRBJ1-2, and TRBD1 matches 7 of the central bases. The DNA reads as follows: TGTGCCAGCAGCTTAGGTTCAGGGGGCTATGGCTACACCTTC. This sequence encodes CASSLGSGGYGYTF.